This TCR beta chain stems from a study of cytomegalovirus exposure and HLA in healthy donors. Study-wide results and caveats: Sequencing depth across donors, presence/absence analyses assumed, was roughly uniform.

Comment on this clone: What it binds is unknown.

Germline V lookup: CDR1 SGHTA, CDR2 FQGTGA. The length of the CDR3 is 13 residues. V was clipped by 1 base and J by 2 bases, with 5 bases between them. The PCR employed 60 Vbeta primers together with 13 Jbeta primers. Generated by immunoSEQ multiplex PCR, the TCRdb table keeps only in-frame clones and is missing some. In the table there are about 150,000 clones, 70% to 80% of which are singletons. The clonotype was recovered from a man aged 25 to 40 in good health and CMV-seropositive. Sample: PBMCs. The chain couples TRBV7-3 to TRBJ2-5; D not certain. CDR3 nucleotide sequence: TGTGCCAGCAGCTTAAGTTTACAAGAGACCCAGTACTTC. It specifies CASSLSLQETQYF.